Relative to its sample, the clone carrying this T cell receptor beta chain is medium-sized. No antigen is known for it. The data derive from a study of T-cell memory formation after mild COVID-19. Study outcomes and limitations: Most CD4+ clones that shrank were in CM and EM, while CD8+ ones turned up in EMRA.

CDR3 size: 13 residues. The germline V gene encodes CDR1 SGHTA and CDR2 FQGNSA. V was clipped by 6 bases and J by 1 base, with 6 bases between them. TCRdb ran MiXCR on the 5' RACE reads and lists one entry per CDR3 protein. The sample contains 25,000 to 35,000 distinct CDR3 sequences, roughly 20% of which appear only once. This TCR was sampled from an adult who had mild COVID-19 (a few samples of this study predate the infection). Cell type and time point are not known. The V and J genes are TRBV7-2 and TRBJ2-2; D remains ambiguous. Sequencing was done on a sample of PBMCs or a T cell subset sorted from them (not recorded which). For the CDR3, the DNA is TGTGCCAGCAGTCAAAGGAACACCGGGGAGCTGTTTTTT. It specifies CASSQRNTGELFF.